These 5 T cell receptor beta chains were all obtained from the same sample, sequenced in a study of PD-1 blockade in classical Hodgkin lymphoma (dated by TCRdb to the early 2020s). Library generation was performed with the immunoSEQ multiplex PCR assay. The table was pulled from immuneACCESS by TCRdb, which kept in-frame rearrangements only. Such tables lose some clones; where checked, under half of the loss comes from unresolved V genes, and the rest has no known cause. For this sample the table gives under 15,000 clones, of which 65% to 90% were detected only once. Of the sample, 20% to 30% falls within the top ten clones. The sample's time point, from its label and the paper: cycle 1 day 1 (C1D1), immediately before nivolumab initiation. All trial patients had relapsed after autologous stem cell transplantation, with cohorts A, B and C differing in prior brentuximab vedotin exposure. This specimen was peripheral blood mononuclear cells (PBMCs), taken at baseline. These receptors came from a human donor with classical Hodgkin lymphoma.

V usage is TRBV5-3 and J usage is TRBJ1-5, with a tentative D call TRBD1 (5 bases). TRBV5-3 is an open reading frame whose function is uncertain. This CDR3 has 14 residues. Trimming pared 6 bases from V and 0 bases from J, leaving 10 bases between. CDR3 residues: CARNGGYSNQPQHF. The DNA for the CDR3 is TGTGCCAGAAATGGGGGATATAGCAATCAGCCCCAGCATTTT.

The rearrangement joins TRBV4-1 to TRBJ2-3; D might be TRBD1 (5 bases). V lost 4 bases, J lost 3 bases, and 11 bases lay in between. This CDR3 has 14 residues. Germline V lookup: CDR1 MGHRA, CDR2 YSYEKL. CDR3 in DNA: TGCGCCAGCAGCCGAACCGACAGTACAGATACGCAGTATTTT. Amino acids: CASSRTDSTDTQYF.

J is TRBJ2-5 and V is TRBV5-1; 9 bases map to TRBD1. The CDR3 runs 14 residues. Germline values: CDR1 SGHRS, CDR2 YFSETQ. V was clipped by 4 bases and J by 4 bases; unmatched bases: 5. The CDR3 nucleotides read TGCGCCAGCAGCATGGGACAGGGAGGAGAGACCCAGTACTTC. Amino acid sequence: CASSMGQGGETQYF.

This chain joins TRBV10-3 and TRBJ1-2; 7 bases map to TRBD1. This CDR3 comprises 13 residues. Unmatched junction bases numbered 3, after V lost 4 bases and J lost 4 bases. The germline V gene has CDR1 ENHRY and CDR2 SYGVKD. The CDR3 region is CAISGGQTYGYTF. CDR3 nucleotide sequence: TGTGCCATCAGTGGGGGACAGACCTATGGCTACACCTTC.

In DNA form, the CDR3 reads TGTGCCAGCAGTTCCACTGGGGCTCGGGAGTTCTTC. Protein product: CASSSTGAREFF. V is TRBV6-6 and J is TRBJ2-1, with a tentative D call TRBD1 (5 bases). The V gene lost 4 bases and the J gene lost 14 bases, with 15 bases spanning the gap. CDR3 length equals 12 residues. The germline gives CDR1 MNHNY, CDR2 SVGAGI (reference sequence).